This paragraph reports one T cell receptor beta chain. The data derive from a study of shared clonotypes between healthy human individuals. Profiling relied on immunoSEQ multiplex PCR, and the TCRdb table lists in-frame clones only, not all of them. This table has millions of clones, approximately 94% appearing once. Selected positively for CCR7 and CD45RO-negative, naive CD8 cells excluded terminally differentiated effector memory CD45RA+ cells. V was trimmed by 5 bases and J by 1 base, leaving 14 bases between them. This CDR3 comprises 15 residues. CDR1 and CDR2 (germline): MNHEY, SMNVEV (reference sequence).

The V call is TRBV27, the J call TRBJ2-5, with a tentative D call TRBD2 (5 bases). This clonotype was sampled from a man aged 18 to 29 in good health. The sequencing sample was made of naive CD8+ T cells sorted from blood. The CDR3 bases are TGTGCCAGCAGTCCGATGGACTGGGTCCAAGAGACCCAGTACTTC. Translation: CASSPMDWVQETQYF.